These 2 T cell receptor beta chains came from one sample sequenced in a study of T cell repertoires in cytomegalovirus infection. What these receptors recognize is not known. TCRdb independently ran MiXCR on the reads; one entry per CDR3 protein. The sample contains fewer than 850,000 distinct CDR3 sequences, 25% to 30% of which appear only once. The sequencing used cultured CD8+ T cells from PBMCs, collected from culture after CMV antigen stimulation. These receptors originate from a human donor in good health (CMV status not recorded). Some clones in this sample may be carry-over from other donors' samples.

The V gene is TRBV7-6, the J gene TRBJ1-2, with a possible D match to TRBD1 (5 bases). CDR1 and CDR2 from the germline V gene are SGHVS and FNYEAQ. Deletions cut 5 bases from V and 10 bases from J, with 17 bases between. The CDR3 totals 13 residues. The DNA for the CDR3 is TGTGCCAGCAGCCTAGGCCAGGGTCGAGTCTACACCTTC. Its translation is CASSLGQGRVYTF.

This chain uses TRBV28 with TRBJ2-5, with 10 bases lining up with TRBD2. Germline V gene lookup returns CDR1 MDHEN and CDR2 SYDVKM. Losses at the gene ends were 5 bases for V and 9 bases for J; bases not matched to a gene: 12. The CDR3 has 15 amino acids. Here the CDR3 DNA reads TGTGCCAGCAGTCCTAGCGGGGGAGGTCCAACGTCCCAGTACTTC. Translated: CASSPSGGGPTSQYF. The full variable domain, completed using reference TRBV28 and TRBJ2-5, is DVKVTQSSRYLVKRTGEKVFLECVQDMDHENMFWYRQDPGLGLRLIYFSYDVKMKEKGDIPEGYSVSREKKERFSLILESASTNQTSMYLCASSPSGGGPTSQYFGPGTRLLVL.